This TCR beta chain was captured in a study of blood T cell repertoires in COVID-19 (dated by TCRdb to about 2020). A note on the overall study: The collaborator samples originated in the United States, Italy and Spain and spanned the acute and convalescent phases of COVID-19. The prospective study material was composed of cDNA or gDNA derived from T cells, B-cell-depleted T cells, or PBMCs. Subjects who had been exposed to COVID-19, were actively infected with it, or had recovered from it provided the deeply sampled blood TCRbeta repertoires that made up the dataset. The repertoires were released in a freely available public database meant as a resource for research on the immune response to SARS-CoV-2. Samples were obtained from the ongoing ImmuneRACE study (first 160 participants) and from about 1,300 subjects provided by 6 global collaborators. Nearly every sample came with metadata listing a de-identified subject ID, COVID-19 status, age in years and sex. Where available, HLA class I and class II types were taken from metadata supplied by the sample provider and were not determined by assay-based typing.

V trim: 5 bases; J trim: 6 bases; unmatched bases: 4. Its CDR3 holds 15 amino acids, cysteine through phenylalanine. The CDR3 DNA has 45 bases and is translated from base 1. The germline V gene (reference sequence) gives CDR1 as SGHAT and CDR2 as FQDESV. In the case of this clone: Its specific antigen is unknown. No much larger clonotype is one base removed from it; base qualities were not supplied.

Whole blood was collected in K2EDTA tubes by collaborating institutions according to the institutions' own protocols. Collaborator samples were shipped for TCRbeta analysis as frozen whole blood, isolated PBMCs, or DNA extracted from either sample type. Broad study findings and their caveats: Clinical and demographic metadata were provided uncurated, with the amount varying by source and participant.

TCRbeta CDR3 regions were amplified from genomic DNA using the immunoSEQ Assay, a bias-controlled multiplex PCR. Per the source publication's procedure: Nucleated cell counts per sample were estimated from amplification of reference gene primers within the assay. Sequence reads were collapsed and filtered to measure the absolute abundance of every unique TCRbeta CDR3 rearrangement. Productive Simpson clonality was computed per sample as the square root of Simpson's diversity index over productive rearrangements. The clones in this table, taken by TCRdb from immuneACCESS, are in-frame only. Not every clone is retained; where verified, under half of the shortfall comes from an unresolved V gene, and the cause of the rest is unknown. V, J and clone size are those of that table, while D and trimming were read from the DNA. A total of 150,000 to 180,000 clones appear in this sample, roughly four fifths of them only once. 3.7% of the sample goes to the ten largest clones.

The rearranged chain carries TRBV11-1 and TRBJ1-6, and 10 bases in between align with TRBD1. The clonotype was recovered from a woman of 80 years or more with acute or convalescent COVID-19. The sample comprised peripheral blood. CDR3 protein: CASSTDRGPNSPLHF. The nucleotide sequence reads TGTGCCAGCAGCACAGACAGGGGGCCTAATTCACCCCTCCACTTT.